This note documents a single T cell receptor (beta chain) sequence. Study processing details: Reference gene primers were amplified, and this amplification served to estimate nucleated cell counts. The data were produced by immunoSEQ multiplex PCR, yet TCRdb's version contains in-frame clones alone and is incomplete. V and J calls and clone size are copied from that table; D and trimming were computed from the DNA. Of tens of thousands of clones listed, approximately 90% are singletons. This specimen belongs to a study of blood T cell repertoires in COVID-19. Study-wide context: Whether acute or convalescent, the COVID-19 samples came from the United States, Italy and Spain. Nucleic acid was either cDNA or gDNA, and it came from T cells, B-cell-depleted T cells, or PBMCs.

The CDR3 sequence is 14 residues long. Looked up from germline, CDR1 is MRHNA and CDR2 is SNTAGT. V lost 6 bases and J lost 3; bases outside the gene matches: 2. Specimen: peripheral blood. The chain has TRBV6-4 and TRBJ2-5; 12 bases are a match to TRBD2. The clonotype originates from a man between 70 and 80 years old with acute or convalescent COVID-19. CDR3 protein: CASSRLAGEETQYF. The CDR3 coding sequence is TGTGCCAGCAGCAGACTAGCGGGAGAAGAGACCCAGTACTTC.